The TCR beta chain described here comes from a study of blood T cell repertoires in COVID-19. This clone has only a few counts. Original data processing: Estimates of nucleated cell counts were drawn from the amplification of reference gene primers. The data were produced by immunoSEQ multiplex PCR, yet TCRdb's version contains in-frame clones alone and is incomplete. That table gives V, J and clone size, and the DNA gave D and trimming. The table shows fewer than 300,000 clones, with approximately 92% occurring only once. Germline CDR1 SGHAT, CDR2 FQNNGV. This CDR3 has 13 residues. The ends were cut back, 3 bases at V and 5 bases at J, with 10 bases in the middle. The Seattle site enrolled patients during active infection and followed them longitudinally.

The sequenced material came from peripheral blood. The chain links TRBV11-2 to TRBJ1-1; D is ambiguous. The sequence came from a person under 35 with COVID-19, enrolled during active disease. The CDR3 here is CASSFEGGTEAFF. The CDR3 DNA follows: TGTGCCAGCAGCTTTGAGGGAGGAACTGAAGCTTTCTTT.